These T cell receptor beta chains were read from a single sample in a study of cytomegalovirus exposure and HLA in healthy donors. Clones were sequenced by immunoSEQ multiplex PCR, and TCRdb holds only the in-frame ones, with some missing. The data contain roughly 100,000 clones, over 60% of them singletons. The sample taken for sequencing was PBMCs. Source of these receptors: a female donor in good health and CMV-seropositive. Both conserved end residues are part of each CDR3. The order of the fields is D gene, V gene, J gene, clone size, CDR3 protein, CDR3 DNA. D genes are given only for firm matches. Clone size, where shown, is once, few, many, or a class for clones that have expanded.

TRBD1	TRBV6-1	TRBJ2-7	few	CASRQTGGGTYEQYF	TGTGCCAGCAGGCAGACAGGGGGCGGGACCTACGAGCAGTACTTC
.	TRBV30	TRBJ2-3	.	CAWRGRGYGTDTQYF	TGTGCCTGGAGAGGTAGGGGATACGGGACAGATACGCAGTATTTT
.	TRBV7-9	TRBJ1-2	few	CASSLREADYGYTF	TGTGCCAGCAGCTTAAGGGAAGCGGACTATGGCTACACCTTC
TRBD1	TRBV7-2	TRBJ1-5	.	CASSLAGTGRGQPQHF	TGTGCCAGCAGCTTAGCGGGGACAGGGAGAGGTCAGCCCCAGCATTTT
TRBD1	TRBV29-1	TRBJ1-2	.	CSVEEEGARGYTF	TGCAGCGTTGAAGAAGAGGGGGCGCGGGGCTACACCTTC
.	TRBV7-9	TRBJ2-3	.	CASSPYTDTQYF	TGTGCCAGCAGCCCGTACACAGATACGCAGTATTTT
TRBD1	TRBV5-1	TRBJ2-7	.	CASSGTGQEYSYEQYF	TGCGCCAGCAGTGGCACGGGACAGGAATATAGTTACGAGCAGTACTTC
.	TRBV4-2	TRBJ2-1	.	CASSQDQSGRDNEQFF	TGTGCCAGCAGCCAAGATCAGAGTGGGAGAGACAATGAGCAGTTCTTC
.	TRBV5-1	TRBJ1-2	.	CASSLEVREVGGYTF	TGCGCCAGCAGCTTGGAGGTCAGGGAAGTTGGTGGCTACACCTTC
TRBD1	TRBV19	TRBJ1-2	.	CASSRQGTYGYTF	TGTGCCAGTAGTAGACAGGGAACCTATGGCTACACCTTC
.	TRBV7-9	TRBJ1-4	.	CASSFGGATNEKLFF	TGTGCCAGCAGCTTTGGCGGGGCGACTAATGAAAAACTGTTTTTT
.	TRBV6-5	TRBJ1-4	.	CASSYGLGAGGEKLFF	TGTGCCAGCAGTTACGGGTTGGGGGCGGGGGGCGAAAAACTGTTTTTT
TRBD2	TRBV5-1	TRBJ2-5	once	CASSMGLQETQYF	TGCGCCAGCAGCATGGGACTACAAGAGACCCAGTACTTC
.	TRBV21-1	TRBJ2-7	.	CASSKSPWDLRSYEQYF	TGTGCCAGCAGCAAATCCCCTTGGGACTTGAGGTCCTACGAGCAGTACTTC
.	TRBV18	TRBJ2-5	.	CASSRVLAGFGETQYF	TGTGCCAGCTCACGGGTCCTGGCAGGGTTCGGGGAGACCCAGTACTTC
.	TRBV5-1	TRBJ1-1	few	CASSSGGTGLAFF	TGCGCCAGCAGTTCTGGGGGGACGGGTTTGGCTTTCTTT
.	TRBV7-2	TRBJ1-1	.	CASSSDNRAGTEAFF	TGTGCCAGCAGCTCCGATAACAGGGCGGGCACTGAAGCTTTCTTT
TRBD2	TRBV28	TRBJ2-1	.	CASSLFVGTAGGPYNEQFF	TGTGCCAGCAGTTTATTTGTAGGTACGGCGGGAGGGCCCTACAATGAGCAGTTCTTC
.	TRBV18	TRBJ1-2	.	CASSLQVRNYGYTF	TGTGCCAGCTCACTACAGGTTCGCAACTATGGCTACACCTTC
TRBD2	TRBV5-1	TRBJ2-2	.	CASSLGGLAGPPNTGELFF	TGCGCCAGCAGCTTAGGGGGCCTAGCGGGGCCGCCTAACACCGGGGAGCTGTTTTTT
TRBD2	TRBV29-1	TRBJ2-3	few	CSVEDPPPPAGAAADTQYF	TGCAGCGTTGAAGATCCCCCCCCTCCAGCGGGGGCAGCAGCAGATACGCAGTATTTT
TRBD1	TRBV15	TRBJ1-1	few	CATSRQGGVGAFF	TGTGCCACCAGCAGACAAGGGGGCGTTGGGGCTTTCTTT
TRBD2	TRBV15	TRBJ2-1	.	CATSRASGSYNEQFF	TGTGCCACCAGCAGGGCTAGCGGGTCCTACAATGAGCAGTTCTTC
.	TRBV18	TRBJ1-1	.	CASSPLADTLTFF	TGTGCCAGCTCACCGCTGGCGGACACGTTGACTTTCTTT
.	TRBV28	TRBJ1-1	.	CASSSPPSGKNTEAFF	TGTGCCAGCAGTTCCCCTCCCTCAGGCAAGAACACTGAAGCTTTCTTT
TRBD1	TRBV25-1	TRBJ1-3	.	CASSGYGQGSGNTIYF	TGTGCCAGCAGTGGATACGGACAGGGCTCTGGAAACACCATATATTTT
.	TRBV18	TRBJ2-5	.	CASSPRGTQYF	TGTGCCAGCTCACCGAGAGGGACCCAGTACTTC